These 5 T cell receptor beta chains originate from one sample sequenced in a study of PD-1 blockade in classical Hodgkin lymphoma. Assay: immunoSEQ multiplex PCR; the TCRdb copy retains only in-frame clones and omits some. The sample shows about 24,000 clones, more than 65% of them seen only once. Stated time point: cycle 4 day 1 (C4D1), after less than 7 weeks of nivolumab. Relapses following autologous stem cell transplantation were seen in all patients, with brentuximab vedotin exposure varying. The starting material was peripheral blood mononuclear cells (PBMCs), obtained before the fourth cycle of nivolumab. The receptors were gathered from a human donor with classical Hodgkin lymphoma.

This chain's CDR3 is CASSRGTEQETQYF. The CDR3, as DNA: TGTGCCAGCAGCCGCGGGACGGAACAAGAGACCCAGTACTTC. The chain couples TRBV11-2 to TRBJ2-5, with D maybe TRBD2 (6 bases). V lost 5 bases and J lost 2, with 12 bases in between. Per the germline V gene, CDR1 is SGHAT and CDR2 is FQNNGV. There are 14 residues in the CDR3. Drawing the rest from reference TRBV11-2 and TRBJ2-5, the complete variable domain is EAGVAQSPRYKIIEKRQSVAFWCNPISGHATLYWYQQILGQGPKLLIQFQNNGVVDDSQLPKDRFSAERLKGVDSTLKIQPAKLEDSAVYLCASSRGTEQETQYFGPGTRLLVL.

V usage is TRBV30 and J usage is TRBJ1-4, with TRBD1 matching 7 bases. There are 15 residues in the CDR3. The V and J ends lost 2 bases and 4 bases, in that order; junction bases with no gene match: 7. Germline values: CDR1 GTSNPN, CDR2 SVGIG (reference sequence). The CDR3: CAWSLGQTGNEKLFF. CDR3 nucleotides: TGTGCCTGGAGTTTGGGACAGACGGGTAATGAAAAACTGTTTTTT.

CDR3 DNA sequence: TGTGCCAGCAGTCCCCAGCGGGCCGGTGGCTACACCTTC. Translating gives CASSPQRAGGYTF. The chain uses TRBV27 and TRBJ1-2; D gene uncertain. V gave up 5 bases and J gave up 7 bases, with 14 bases separating them. CDR1 is MNHEY and CDR2 is SMNVEV in the germline V gene (reference sequence). The length of the CDR3 is 13 residues.

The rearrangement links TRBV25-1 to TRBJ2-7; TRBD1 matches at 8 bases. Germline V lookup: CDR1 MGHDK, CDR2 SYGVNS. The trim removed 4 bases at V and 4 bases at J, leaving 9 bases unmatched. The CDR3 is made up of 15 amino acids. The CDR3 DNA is TGTGCCAGCAGTGCTACAGGGGGAAGGAAGTACGAGCAGTACTTC. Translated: CASSATGGRKYEQYF.

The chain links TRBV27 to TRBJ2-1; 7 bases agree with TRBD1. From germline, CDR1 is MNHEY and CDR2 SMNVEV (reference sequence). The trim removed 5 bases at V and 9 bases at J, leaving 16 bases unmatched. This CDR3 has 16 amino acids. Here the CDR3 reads CASSTPRGPEVTEQFF. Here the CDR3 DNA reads TGTGCCAGCAGTACGCCGAGGGGGCCGGAAGTAACTGAGCAGTTCTTC.